Below are 13 T cell receptor beta chains sequenced from a single sample in a study of shared clonotypes between healthy human individuals. Profiling relied on immunoSEQ multiplex PCR, and the TCRdb table lists in-frame clones only, not all of them. The data hold fewer than 600,000 clones, with about four fifths observed a single time. The sample taken for sequencing was PBMCs. The origin of the receptors is a woman between 40 and 55 years old in good health. Some clones in this sample may be carry-over from other donors' samples.

A single count supports this clone. The chain couples TRBV11-2 to TRBJ2-7; D not resolved. In germline, CDR1 is SGHAT, CDR2 FQNNGV. The length of the CDR3 is 12 residues. V lost 1 base, J lost 9 bases, and 10 bases lay in between. The CDR3 sequence is CASSLGAPGQYF. As DNA, the CDR3 is TGTGCCAGCAGCTTAGGTGCCCCAGGGCAGTACTTC.

The chain recombines TRBV6-6 with TRBJ2-7, with TRBD2 as a possible D gene (6 bases). V lost 6 bases and J 5 bases, leaving 14 bases between the germline ends. The CDR3 runs 13 residues. Germline CDR1 is MNHNY and CDR2 is SVGAGI (reference sequence). The CDR3 DNA is TGTGCCAGCAGGAAGCCCCCGGGGGACGAGCAGTACTTC. Protein sequence: CASRKPPGDEQYF.

This rearrangement joins TRBV11-2 to TRBJ2-3; 9 nucleotides match TRBD2. This CDR3 is 17 amino acids long. Germline CDR1 and CDR2: SGHAT and FQNNGV. J gave up 4 bases and V 3 bases, and 11 bases lay outside the gene matches. In DNA, the CDR3 is TGTGCCAGCAGCTTGGCCGGACTAGCGCGCGTCGCAGATACGCAGTATTTT. It is translated as CASSLAGLARVADTQYF.

The chain carries TRBV4-2 and TRBJ2-3; possible D gene TRBD2, 5 bases. Looked up from germline, CDR1 is LGHNA and CDR2 is YNFKEQ. The CDR3 has 17 amino acids. Trimming removed 0 bases at V and 0 bases at J, with 13 bases between. CDR3 nucleotides: TGTGCCAGCAGCCAAGATCGAGCTAGCCCGAGCACAGATACGCAGTATTTT. Its protein product is CASSQDRASPSTDTQYF.

V usage is TRBV28 and J usage is TRBJ2-7; D remains ambiguous. There are 13 residues in the CDR3. CDR1 is MDHEN and CDR2 is SYDVKM in the germline V gene. Trimming took 5 bases from V and 3 from J, leaving 11 bases between them. The CDR3 loop reads CASSHQEFYEQYF. DNA of the CDR3: TGTGCCAGCAGTCATCAGGAGTTCTACGAGCAGTACTTC.

For this clone: Other DNA sequences in this specimen translate into the identical CDR3. The chain joins TRBV28 to TRBJ2-7; 10 bases line up with TRBD1. The CDR3 extends over 15 amino acids. Germline V CDR1 and CDR2: MDHEN, SYDVKM. The V and J ends lost 1 base and 3 bases, in that order; junction bases with no gene match: 3. DNA of the CDR3: TGTGCCAGCAGTTTATCGGGACAGGGGATCTACGAGCAGTACTTC. This codes for CASSLSGQGIYEQYF.

V and J are TRBV30 and TRBJ2-5; 10 bases are shared with TRBD2. V dropped 2 bases and J dropped 5; count of bases not matched to a gene: 11. CDR3 length: 16 amino acids. Germline assignment: CDR1 GTSNPN and CDR2 SVGIG (reference sequence). The CDR3 loop reads CAWSLSSGRAVETQYF. CDR3 nucleotides: TGTGCCTGGAGTTTATCAAGCGGGAGGGCCGTTGAGACCCAGTACTTC.

This clone was recorded only once. The sample contains more than one DNA sequence encoding this CDR3. The chain couples TRBV11-2 to TRBJ2-7, with D possibly TRBD1 on 6 matching bases. This CDR3 has 15 residues. The germline V gene has CDR1 SGHAT and CDR2 FQNNGV. Trimming left V 0 bases short and J 0 bases short, with 9 bases between. DNA for the CDR3: TGTGCCAGCAGCTTAGACAGGGGTAGCTCCTACGAGCAGTACTTC. Translated, it gives CASSLDRGSSYEQYF.

The J gene is TRBJ1-1, the V gene TRBV18; D is undetermined. The germline CDR1 and CDR2 sequences are KGHSH and LQKENI. CDR3 length: 13 residues. V shed 2 bases and J shed 1 base, with 5 bases lying between them. As DNA, the CDR3 is TGTGCCAGCTCACCAAGTCCGAACACTGAAGCTTTCTTT. Translating gives CASSPSPNTEAFF.

The rearrangement joins TRBV29-1 to TRBJ1-1, with D unresolved. V was pared by 2 bases and J by 1 base, with 8 bases between. There are 13 residues in the CDR3. Germline lookup yields CDR1 SQVTM and CDR2 ANQGSEA. The chain's CDR3 is CSVETSGNTEAFF. In DNA form, the CDR3 reads TGCAGCGTTGAAACCTCAGGGAACACTGAAGCTTTCTTT.

V gene TRBV28 combines with J gene TRBJ1-2; 10 positions agree with TRBD1. The length of the CDR3 is 14 residues. Looked up from germline, CDR1 is MDHEN and CDR2 is SYDVKM. The V segment lost 5 bases and the J segment 8 bases; nucleotides outside the gene matches: 8. The CDR3 protein is CASSPPGQGLGYTF. Written as DNA, the CDR3 is TGTGCCAGCAGTCCGCCGGGACAGGGGTTGGGCTACACCTTC.

A word on this clone: This CDR3 is also generated by other DNA sequences in the sample. V gene TRBV27 combines with J gene TRBJ2-3, with a tentative D call TRBD1 (5 bases). Germline V gene lookup returns CDR1 MNHEY and CDR2 SMNVEV (reference sequence). V lost 5 bases and J 0 bases, leaving 9 bases between the germline ends. The CDR3 is 14 amino acids. CDR3 sequence (DNA): TGTGCCAGCAGTAGGGGTTCTAGCACAGATACGCAGTATTTT. It codes for CASSRGSSTDTQYF.

The chain combines TRBV28 with TRBJ2-2, with D perhaps matching TRBD2 (6 bases). Trimming left V 4 bases short and J 1 base short, with 10 bases between. In germline, CDR1 is MDHEN, CDR2 SYDVKM. This CDR3 contains 15 residues. CDR3 loop: CASSSAGMNTGELFF. DNA for the CDR3: TGTGCCAGCAGTTCCGCGGGAATGAACACCGGGGAGCTGTTTTTT.